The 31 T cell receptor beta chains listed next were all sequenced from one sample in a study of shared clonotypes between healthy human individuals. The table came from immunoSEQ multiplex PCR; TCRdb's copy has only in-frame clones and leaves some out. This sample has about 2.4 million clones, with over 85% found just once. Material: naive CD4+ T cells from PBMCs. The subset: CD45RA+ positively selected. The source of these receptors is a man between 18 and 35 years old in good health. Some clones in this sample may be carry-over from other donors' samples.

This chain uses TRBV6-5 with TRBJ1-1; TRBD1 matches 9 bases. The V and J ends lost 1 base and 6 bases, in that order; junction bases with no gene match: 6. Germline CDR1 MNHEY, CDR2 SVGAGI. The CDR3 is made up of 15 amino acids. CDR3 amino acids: CASSYYGTGSAEAFF. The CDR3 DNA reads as TGTGCCAGCAGTTACTACGGGACAGGGTCGGCTGAAGCTTTCTTT.

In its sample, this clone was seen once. Written as DNA, the CDR3 is TGTGCCAGCAGTTGGGGGACAGGAGGCTCAGGGCAGTACTTC. It encodes CASSWGTGGSGQYF. This chain joins TRBV28 and TRBJ2-7; the match to TRBD1 covers 8 bases. J was trimmed by 9 bases and V by 4 bases; bases with no gene match: 11. The length of the CDR3 is 14 residues. Germline V CDR1 and CDR2: MDHEN, SYDVKM. The full variable domain, its missing parts supplied by reference TRBV28 and TRBJ2-7, is DVKVTQSSRYLVKRTGEKVFLECVQDMDHENMFWYRQDPGLGLRLIYFSYDVKMKEKGDIPEGYSVSREKKERFSLILESASTNQTSMYLCASSWGTGGSGQYFGPGTRLTVT.

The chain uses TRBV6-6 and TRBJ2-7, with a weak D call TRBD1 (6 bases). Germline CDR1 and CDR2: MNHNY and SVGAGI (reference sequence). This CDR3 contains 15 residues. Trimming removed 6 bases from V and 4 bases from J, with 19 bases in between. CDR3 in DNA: TGTGCCAGCAGCCGCCAGGGGCCCCCTCAGTACGAGCAGTACTTC. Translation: CASSRQGPPQYEQYF.

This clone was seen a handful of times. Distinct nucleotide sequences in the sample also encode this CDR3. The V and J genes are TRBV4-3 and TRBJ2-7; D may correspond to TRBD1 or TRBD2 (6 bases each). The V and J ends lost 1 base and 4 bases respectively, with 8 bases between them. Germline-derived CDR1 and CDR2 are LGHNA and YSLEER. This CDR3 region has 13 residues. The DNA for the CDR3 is TGCGCCAGCAGCCAAGTAGGGGGGTACGAGCAGTACTTC. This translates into CASSQVGGYEQYF.

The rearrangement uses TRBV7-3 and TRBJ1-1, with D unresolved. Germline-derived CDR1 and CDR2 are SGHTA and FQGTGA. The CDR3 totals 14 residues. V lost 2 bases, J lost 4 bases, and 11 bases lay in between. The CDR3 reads CASSLLGFGTEAFF. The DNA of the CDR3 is TGTGCCAGCAGCTTATTAGGGTTCGGCACTGAAGCTTTCTTT.

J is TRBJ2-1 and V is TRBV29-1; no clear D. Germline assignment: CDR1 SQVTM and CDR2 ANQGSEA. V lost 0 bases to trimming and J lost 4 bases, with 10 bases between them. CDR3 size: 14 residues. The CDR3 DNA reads TGCAGCGTTGAAGAAGGGCTTGGGTACAATGAGCAGTTCTTC. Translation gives CSVEEGLGYNEQFF.

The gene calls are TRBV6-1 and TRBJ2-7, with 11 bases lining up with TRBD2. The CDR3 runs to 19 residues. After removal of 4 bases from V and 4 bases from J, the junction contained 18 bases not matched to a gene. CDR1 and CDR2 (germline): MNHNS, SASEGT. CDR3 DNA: TGTGCCAGCAGTGTATCCTCGGGTAGCGGGAGGGCTGGGGGATACGAGCAGTACTTC. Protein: CASSVSSGSGRAGGYEQYF.

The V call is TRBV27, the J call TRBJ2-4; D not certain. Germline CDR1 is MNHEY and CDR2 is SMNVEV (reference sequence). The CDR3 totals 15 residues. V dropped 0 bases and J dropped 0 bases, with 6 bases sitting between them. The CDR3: CASSLSWVAKNIQYF. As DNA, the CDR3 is TGTGCCAGCAGTTTATCGTGGGTAGCCAAAAACATTCAGTACTTC.

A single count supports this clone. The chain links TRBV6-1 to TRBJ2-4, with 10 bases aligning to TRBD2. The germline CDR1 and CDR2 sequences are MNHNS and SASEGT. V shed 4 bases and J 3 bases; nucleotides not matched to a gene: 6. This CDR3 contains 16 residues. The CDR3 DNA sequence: TGTGCCAGCAGTGCAACCGGACTAGCGGTCAAAAACATTCAGTACTTC. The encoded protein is CASSATGLAVKNIQYF.

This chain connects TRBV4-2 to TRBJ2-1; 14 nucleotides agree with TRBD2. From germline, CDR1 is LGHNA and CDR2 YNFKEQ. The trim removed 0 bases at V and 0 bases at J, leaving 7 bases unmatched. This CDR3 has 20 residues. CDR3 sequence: CASSQEGGLAGVISYNEQFF. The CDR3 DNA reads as TGTGCCAGCAGCCAAGAGGGGGGACTAGCGGGAGTTATCTCCTACAATGAGCAGTTCTTC.

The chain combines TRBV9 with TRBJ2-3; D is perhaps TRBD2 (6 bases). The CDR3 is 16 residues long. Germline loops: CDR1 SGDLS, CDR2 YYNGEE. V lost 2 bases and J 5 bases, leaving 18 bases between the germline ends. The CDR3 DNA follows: TGTGCCAGCAGCGTGAATAGCGGCCCCTGGGGAGATACGCAGTATTTT. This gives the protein CASSVNSGPWGDTQYF.

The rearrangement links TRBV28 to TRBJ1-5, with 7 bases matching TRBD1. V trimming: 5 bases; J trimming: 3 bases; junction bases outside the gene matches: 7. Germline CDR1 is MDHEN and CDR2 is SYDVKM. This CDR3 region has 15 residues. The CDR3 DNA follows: TGTGCCAGCAGTCAGGGGGGGGGCACCAATCAGCCCCAGCATTTT. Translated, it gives CASSQGGGTNQPQHF.

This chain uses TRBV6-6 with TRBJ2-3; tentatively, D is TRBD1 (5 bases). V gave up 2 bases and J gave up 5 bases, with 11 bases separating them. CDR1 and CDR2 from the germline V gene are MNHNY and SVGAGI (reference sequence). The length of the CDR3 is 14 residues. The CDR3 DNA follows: TGTGCCAGCAGTTACGGGGCGAGAGGAGATACGCAGTATTTT. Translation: CASSYGARGDTQYF.

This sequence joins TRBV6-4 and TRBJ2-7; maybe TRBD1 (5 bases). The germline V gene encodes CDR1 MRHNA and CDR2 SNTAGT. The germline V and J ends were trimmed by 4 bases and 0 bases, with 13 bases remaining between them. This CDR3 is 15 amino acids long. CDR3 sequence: CASSAQPGASYEQYF. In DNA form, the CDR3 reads TGTGCCAGCAGTGCCCAGCCTGGGGCCTCCTACGAGCAGTACTTC.

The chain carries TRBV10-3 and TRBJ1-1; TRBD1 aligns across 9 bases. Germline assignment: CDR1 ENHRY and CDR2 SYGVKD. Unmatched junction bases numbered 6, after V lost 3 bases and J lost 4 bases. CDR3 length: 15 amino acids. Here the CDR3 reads CAISETGTGLTEAFF. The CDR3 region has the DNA TGTGCCATCAGTGAAACCGGGACAGGGCTCACTGAAGCTTTCTTT.

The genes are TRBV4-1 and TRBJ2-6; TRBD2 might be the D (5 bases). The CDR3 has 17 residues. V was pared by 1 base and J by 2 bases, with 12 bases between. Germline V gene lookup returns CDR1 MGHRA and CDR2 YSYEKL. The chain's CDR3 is CASSQASVGAGANVLTF. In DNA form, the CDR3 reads TGCGCCAGCAGCCAAGCATCGGTGGGAGCTGGGGCCAACGTCCTGACTTTC.

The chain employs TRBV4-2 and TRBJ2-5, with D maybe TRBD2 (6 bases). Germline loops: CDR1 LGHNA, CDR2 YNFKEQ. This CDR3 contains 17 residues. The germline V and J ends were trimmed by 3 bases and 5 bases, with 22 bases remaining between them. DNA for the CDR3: TGTGCCAGCAGCCACTTAGCTGGGCGGGAATCTGGTGAGACCCAGTACTTC. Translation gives CASSHLAGRESGETQYF.

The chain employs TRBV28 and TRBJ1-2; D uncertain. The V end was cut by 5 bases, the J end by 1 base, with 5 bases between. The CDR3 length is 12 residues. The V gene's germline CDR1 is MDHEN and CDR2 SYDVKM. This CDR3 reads CASSQDNYGYTF. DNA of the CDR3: TGTGCCAGCAGTCAGGATAACTATGGCTACACCTTC.

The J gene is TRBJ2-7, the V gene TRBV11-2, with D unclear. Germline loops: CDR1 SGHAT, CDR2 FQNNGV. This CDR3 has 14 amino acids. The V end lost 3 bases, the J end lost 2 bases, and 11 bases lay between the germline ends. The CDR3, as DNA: TGTGCCAGCAGCTTGACACGTCCAACCTACGAGCAGTACTTC. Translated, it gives CASSLTRPTYEQYF. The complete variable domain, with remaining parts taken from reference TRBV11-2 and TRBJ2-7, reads EAGVAQSPRYKIIEKRQSVAFWCNPISGHATLYWYQQILGQGPKLLIQFQNNGVVDDSQLPKDRFSAERLKGVDSTLKIQPAKLEDSAVYLCASSLTRPTYEQYFGPGTRLTVT.

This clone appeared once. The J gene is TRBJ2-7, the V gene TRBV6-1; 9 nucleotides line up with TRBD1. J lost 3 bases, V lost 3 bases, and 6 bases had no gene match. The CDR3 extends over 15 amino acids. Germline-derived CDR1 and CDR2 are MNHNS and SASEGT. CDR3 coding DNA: TGTGCCAGCAGTGAGGTGGGACAGGGTATCTACGAGCAGTACTTC. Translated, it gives CASSEVGQGIYEQYF.

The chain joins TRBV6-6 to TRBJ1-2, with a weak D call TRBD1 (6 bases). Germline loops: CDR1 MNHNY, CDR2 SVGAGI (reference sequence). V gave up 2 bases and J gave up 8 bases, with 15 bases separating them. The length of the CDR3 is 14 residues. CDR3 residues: CASSYTQGAGGYTF. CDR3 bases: TGTGCCAGCAGTTACACACAGGGAGCGGGGGGCTACACCTTC.

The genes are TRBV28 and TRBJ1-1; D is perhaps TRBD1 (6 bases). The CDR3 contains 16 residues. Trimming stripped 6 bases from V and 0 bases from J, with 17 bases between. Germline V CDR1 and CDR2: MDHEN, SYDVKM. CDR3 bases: TGTGCCAGCAGCCCCATCGGGGGCGCCATGAACACTGAAGCTTTCTTT. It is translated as CASSPIGGAMNTEAFF.

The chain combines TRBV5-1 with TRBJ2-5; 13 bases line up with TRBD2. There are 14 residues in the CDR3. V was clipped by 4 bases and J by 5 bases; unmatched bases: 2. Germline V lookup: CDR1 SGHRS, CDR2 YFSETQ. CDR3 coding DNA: TGCGCCAGCAGCGGGACTAGCGGGACCGAGACCCAGTACTTC. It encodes CASSGTSGTETQYF.

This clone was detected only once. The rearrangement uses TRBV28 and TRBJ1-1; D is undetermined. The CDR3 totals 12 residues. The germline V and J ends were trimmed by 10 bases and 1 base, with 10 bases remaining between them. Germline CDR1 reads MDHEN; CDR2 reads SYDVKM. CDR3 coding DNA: TGTGCCACTGTGAAGGGGAACACTGAAGCTTTCTTT. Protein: CATVKGNTEAFF.

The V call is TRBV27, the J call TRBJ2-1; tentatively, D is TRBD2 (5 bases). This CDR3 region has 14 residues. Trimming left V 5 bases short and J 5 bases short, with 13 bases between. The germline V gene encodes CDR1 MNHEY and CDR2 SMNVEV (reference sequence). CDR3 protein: CASSLREPNNEQFF. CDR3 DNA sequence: TGTGCCAGCAGTCTCCGGGAACCCAACAATGAGCAGTTCTTC.

CDR3 protein: CASTGSTNEKLFF. CDR3 DNA sequence: TGTGCCAGCACAGGGTCGACTAATGAAAAACTGTTTTTT. The chain has TRBV28 and TRBJ1-4, with a weak D call TRBD1 (5 bases). This CDR3 spans 13 amino acids. V was pared by 7 bases and J by 2 bases, with 8 bases between. CDR1 is MDHEN and CDR2 is SYDVKM in the germline V gene.

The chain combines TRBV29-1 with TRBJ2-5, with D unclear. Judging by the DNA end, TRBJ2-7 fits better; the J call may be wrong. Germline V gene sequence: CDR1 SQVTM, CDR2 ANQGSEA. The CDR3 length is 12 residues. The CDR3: CSVWASSYEQYF. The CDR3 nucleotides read TGCAGCGTGTGGGCCAGCTCCTACGAGCAGTACTTC.

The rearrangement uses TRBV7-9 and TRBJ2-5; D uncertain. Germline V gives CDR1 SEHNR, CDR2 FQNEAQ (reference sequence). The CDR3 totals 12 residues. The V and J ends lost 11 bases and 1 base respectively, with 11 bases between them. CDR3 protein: CASQAAQETQYF. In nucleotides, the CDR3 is TGTGCCTCACAAGCAGCCCAAGAGACCCAGTACTTC.

CDR3: CASSYRTENTEAFF. The CDR3 DNA reads as TGTGCCAGCAGCTACAGGACAGAGAACACTGAAGCTTTCTTT. The rearrangement links TRBV5-4 to TRBJ1-1, with D possibly TRBD1 on 6 matching bases. The CDR3 sequence is 14 residues long. Germline values: CDR1 SGHNT, CDR2 YYREEE (reference sequence). The V end was cut by 3 bases, the J end by 1 base, with 10 bases between.

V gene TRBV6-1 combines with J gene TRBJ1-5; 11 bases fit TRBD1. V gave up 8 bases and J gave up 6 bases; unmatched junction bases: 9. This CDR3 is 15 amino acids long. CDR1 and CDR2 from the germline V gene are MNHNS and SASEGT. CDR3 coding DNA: TGTGCCAGCTTACAGATGGGACAGGGGGTTCAGCCCCAGCATTTT. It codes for CASLQMGQGVQPQHF.

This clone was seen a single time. DNA of the CDR3: TGTGCCAGTAGTATAGGATGGGGGGCTGAAGCTTTCTTT. Translating gives CASSIGWGAEAFF. The chain employs TRBV19 and TRBJ1-1, with D maybe TRBD1 (5 bases). The ends were cut back, 1 base at V and 6 bases at J, with 9 bases in the middle. The CDR3 totals 13 residues. The germline gives CDR1 LNHDA, CDR2 SQIVND (reference sequence).